The rows below give T cell receptor beta chains drawn from one sample of a study of naive and memory T cell subsets. TCRdb processed the UMI-ligation and nested PCR reads anew with MiXCR; each CDR3 protein has one entry. The table shows some 100,000 distinct CDR3 sequences, with roughly 7.3% occurring only once. The sample consisted of central memory CD4+ T cells from blood. These receptors originate from a human donor in good health. The CDR3 runs from the conserved cysteine through the conserved F or W. A D gene is named only where the DNA matches it firmly. Size values are once, few and many counts, or a class for expanded clones, and some rows have none.

TRBV27	-	many	TRBJ1-6	CASWEPRIRGSPLHF	TGTGCCAGCTGGGAACCCAGGATCCGCGGGTCACCCCTCCACTTT
TRBV7-8	-	many	TRBJ1-5	CASSLNFGTNQPQHF	TGTGCCAGCAGCCTTAACTTCGGGACCAATCAGCCCCAGCATTTT
TRBV18	TRBD2	-	TRBJ2-1	CASSPREAGGTQFF	TGTGCCAGCTCACCCAGGGAGGCGGGAGGAACCCAGTTCTTC
TRBV20-1	-	-	TRBJ2-7	CSARGNPNYEQYF	TGCAGTGCTAGGGGGAACCCGAACTACGAGCAGTACTTC
TRBV12-3/TRBV12-4	-	-	TRBJ2-2	CASSLRIGSDTGELFF	TGTGCCAGCAGTTTAAGAATAGGGTCGGACACCGGGGAGCTGTTTTTT
TRBV30	TRBD2	few	TRBJ2-7	CAWSVGSSGGEQYF	TGTGCCTGGAGTGTAGGGTCTAGCGGGGGCGAGCAGTACTTC
TRBV10-3	-	many	TRBJ1-6	CAISDKANPNSPLHF	TGTGCCATCAGTGACAAGGCCAACCCCAATTCACCCCTCCACTTT
TRBV30	-	many	TRBJ2-3	CAWSVGGTPDTQYF	TGTGCCTGGAGTGTTGGCGGGACCCCAGATACGCAGTATTTT
TRBV28	-	many	TRBJ2-7	CASSSAGAGNEQYF	TGTGCCAGCAGTTCTGCCGGGGCTGGGAACGAGCAGTACTTC
TRBV12-3/TRBV12-4	-	many	TRBJ2-1	CASSPDTGIIGQFF	TGTGCCAGCAGCCCGGATACAGGGATTATAGGGCAGTTCTTC
TRBV6-4	-	many	TRBJ1-1	CASSQITGTEAFF	TGTGCCAGCAGCCAAATTACCGGGACAGAAGCTTTCTTT
TRBV18	-	-	TRBJ1-2	CASSPRTELKNYGYTF	TGTGCCAGCTCACCGAGGACGGAACTGAAAAACTATGGCTACACCTTC
TRBV7-2	-	many	TRBJ1-1	CASSSRQGIEAFF	TGTGCCAGCAGCTCCCGGCAGGGGATTGAAGCTTTCTTT
TRBV29-1	-	many	TRBJ1-5	CSVKGGSNQPQHF	TGCAGCGTTAAGGGGGGATCGAATCAGCCCCAGCATTTT
TRBV7-2	TRBD1	many	TRBJ2-3	CASSENRGPTDTQYF	TGTGCCAGCAGCGAAAACAGGGGGCCCACAGATACGCAGTATTTT
TRBV28	-	many	TRBJ1-2	CASSPPNIQGNYGYTF	TGTGCCAGCAGTCCCCCCAACATCCAGGGCAACTATGGCTACACCTTC
TRBV7-2	-	many	TRBJ1-6	CASTPALGYNSPLHF	TGTGCCAGCACCCCTGCCCTGGGCTATAATTCACCCCTCCACTTT
TRBV7-9	-	many	TRBJ1-3	CASSLTTVGNTIYF	TGTGCCAGCAGCTTGACTACCGTTGGAAACACCATATATTTT
TRBV7-2	-	many	TRBJ1-5	CASSLGHLSNQPQHF	TGTGCCAGCAGCCTAGGACATCTTAGCAATCAGCCCCAGCATTTT
TRBV7-6	-	many	TRBJ2-2	CASSLGASPQGRTGELFF	TGTGCCAGCAGCTTAGGGGCCAGTCCACAAGGACGGACCGGGGAGCTGTTTTTT
TRBV7-2	-	many	TRBJ1-5	CASSLDPQGGNQPQHF	TGTGCCAGCAGCTTGGACCCCCAAGGTGGCAATCAGCCCCAGCATTTT
TRBV19	-	-	TRBJ2-1	CASSIQAVNEQFF	TGTGCCAGTAGTATACAAGCGGTCAATGAGCAGTTCTTC
TRBV29-1	-	-	TRBJ1-1	CSVEPTGRVNTEAFF	TGCAGCGTTGAACCCACAGGGCGGGTGAACACTGAAGCTTTCTTT
TRBV20-1	-	-	TRBJ2-2	CSARNTRRNSAGELFF	TGCAGTGCTAGAAATACCAGGAGGAATAGCGCCGGGGAGCTGTTTTTT
TRBV2	TRBD1	-	TRBJ2-7	CASSWTGMGEQYF	TGTGCCAGCAGTTGGACAGGGATGGGCGAGCAGTACTTC
TRBV7-9	TRBD2	few	TRBJ2-3	CASSLGRLASTDTQYF	TGTGCCAGCAGCTTAGGAAGACTAGCTAGCACAGATACGCAGTATTTT
TRBV7-6	TRBD2	few	TRBJ2-2	CASTRRGAGGAANTGELFF	TGTGCCAGCACGCGCCGAGGAGCGGGGGGCGCCGCGAACACCGGGGAGCTGTTTTTT
TRBV28	-	few	TRBJ2-7	CASGYNTGEQYF	TGTGCCAGCGGGTACAACACGGGCGAGCAGTACTTC
TRBV20-1	-	few	TRBJ1-2	CSASHGIYGYTF	TGCAGTGCTAGCCACGGGATCTATGGCTACACCTTC
TRBV11-2	-	many	TRBJ2-1	CASSLQVVASNEQFF	TGTGCCAGCAGCTTACAAGTAGTGGCGAGCAATGAGCAGTTCTTC
TRBV20-1	TRBD2	many	TRBJ2-6	CSARDQRGGLSGANVLTF	TGCAGTGCTAGAGACCAACGGGGGGGGCTCTCTGGGGCCAACGTCCTGACTTTC
TRBV4-3	-	many	TRBJ1-4	CASSQDTKGSKLFF	TGCGCCAGCAGCCAAGATACGAAGGGGTCAAAACTGTTTTTT
TRBV7-2	TRBD2	few	TRBJ2-2	CASTPRSGANTGELFF	TGTGCCAGCACCCCACGGAGCGGGGCGAACACCGGGGAGCTGTTTTTT
TRBV6-2/TRBV6-3	-	many	TRBJ2-3	CASGVGGSHTQYF	TGTGCCAGCGGCGTAGGGGGGTCCCATACGCAGTATTTT
TRBV29-1	-	-	TRBJ2-3	CSGENRGQSDTQYF	TGCAGCGGGGAAAATAGAGGGCAGTCAGATACGCAGTATTTT
TRBV28	TRBD2	many	TRBJ2-3	CASGVAGDSDTQYF	TGTGCCAGCGGAGTAGCGGGGGATTCAGATACGCAGTATTTT
TRBV7-2	-	many	TRBJ2-1	CASSSRQRLNEQFF	TGTGCCAGCAGCTCGAGACAGAGACTCAATGAGCAGTTCTTC
TRBV7-2	TRBD2	-	TRBJ2-1	CASRVLAGGPNEQFF	TGTGCCAGCAGGGTGTTAGCGGGAGGCCCCAATGAGCAGTTCTTC
TRBV28	-	many	TRBJ2-3	CASQGQTTDTQYF	TGTGCCAGTCAAGGGCAGACAACAGATACGCAGTATTTT
TRBV20-1	-	many	TRBJ1-6	CSASAGLRVNSPLHF	TGCAGTGCTAGTGCCGGACTAAGGGTAAATTCACCCCTCCACTTT
TRBV4-1	TRBD2	many	TRBJ2-1	CASSPPLGRINEQFF	TGCGCCAGCAGCCCCCCACTCGGGAGGATCAATGAGCAGTTCTTC
TRBV12-3/TRBV12-4	-	many	TRBJ2-3	CASSTYLAPRTDTQYF	TGTGCCAGCAGTACGTACCTAGCGCCTCGCACAGATACGCAGTATTTT
TRBV12-3/TRBV12-4	TRBD1	few	TRBJ2-3	CASSPRTGFDTQYF	TGTGCCAGCAGTCCTCGGACAGGGTTTGATACGCAGTATTTT
TRBV6-6	TRBD1	-	TRBJ2-7	CASSYNRGRTFYEQYF	TGTGCCAGCAGTTATAACAGGGGGCGAACTTTCTACGAGCAGTACTTC
TRBV20-1	-	-	TRBJ1-5	CSARPSGGNQPQHF	TGCAGTGCTAGACCCTCGGGAGGAAATCAGCCCCAGCATTTT
TRBV7-6	TRBD1	-	TRBJ2-1	CASSLAGQGREQFF	TGTGCCAGCAGCTTAGCGGGACAGGGTAGAGAGCAGTTCTTC
TRBV7-9	-	many	TRBJ1-2	CASSFRQYGYTF	TGTGCCAGCAGCTTTAGACAGTATGGCTACACCTTC
TRBV6-5	-	many	TRBJ1-1	CASSYSSYRAMTEAFF	TGTGCCAGCAGTTACTCGTCCTACAGGGCTATGACTGAAGCTTTCTTT